The 3 T cell receptor beta chains listed next were all sequenced from one sample in a study of technical replicates of blood from several donors (dated by TCRdb to the late 2010s). Libraries were prepared through the immunoSEQ multiplex PCR assay. Entries here come from immuneACCESS through TCRdb and include only in-frame sequences with V and J called. Some clones fail to appear in such tables; in the studies checked, an unresolved V gene covers under half of the shortfall, and the cause of the remainder is unknown. The sample contains over 55,000 clones, around 87% of them found a single time. The ten largest clones add up to over 4% of the sample. Specimen: PBMCs. The receptor source for this set is a human donor in good health. Some clones in this sample may be carry-over from other donors' samples.

The chain employs TRBV5-6 and TRBJ2-6; weak D call: TRBD2 (5 bases). The V end was cut by 5 bases, the J end by 1 base, with 19 bases between. Per the germline V gene, CDR1 is SGHDT and CDR2 is YYEEEE. The CDR3 totals 18 residues. CDR3 sequence reads: CASRIGVLDVSGANVLTF. CDR3 nucleotides: TGTGCCAGCAGGATCGGGGTACTCGATGTATCTGGGGCCAACGTCCTGACTTTC. Full variable domain (rest looked up from reference TRBV5-6 and TRBJ2-6): DAGVTQSPTHLIKTRGQQVTLRCSPKSGHDTVSWYQQALGQGPQFIFQYYEEEERQRGNFPDRFSGHQFPNYSSELNVNALLLGDSALYLCASRIGVLDVSGANVLTFGAGSRLTVL.

The chain carries TRBV29-1 and TRBJ2-2, with 9 bases identical to TRBD1. The V gene's germline CDR1 is SQVTM and CDR2 ANQGSEA. V dropped 8 bases and J dropped 6; count of bases not matched to a gene: 13. This CDR3 region has 15 residues. CDR3 sequence (DNA): TGCAGCACTATAGGACAGGGGACGAGGTCCGGGGAGCTGTTTTTT. This encodes CSTIGQGTRSGELFF.

CDR3 protein: CASRSGTGSYNEQFF. Written as DNA, the CDR3 is TGCGCCAGCAGATCTGGGACAGGGAGCTACAATGAGCAGTTCTTC. The chain joins TRBV5-1 to TRBJ2-1; 9 positions match TRBD1. The CDR3 spans 15 residues. Per the germline V gene, CDR1 is SGHRS and CDR2 is YFSETQ. Germline trimming cut 5 bases from V and 3 bases from J; bases unmatched to any gene: 6.